This is a list of T cell receptor beta chains from one sample in a study of blood T cell repertoires in COVID-19. The method was immunoSEQ multiplex PCR; TCRdb's version includes in-frame clones alone and lacks a portion of them. The sample shows just under 350,000 clones, approximately 87% of them seen only once. The source material was peripheral blood. The receptors derive from a woman aged 50 to 60 with COVID-19, enrolled during active disease. The CDR3 runs from the conserved cysteine through the conserved F or W. Each record gives: clone size, D gene, V gene, J gene, CDR3 protein, CDR3 DNA. A D gene is named only where the DNA matches it firmly. Clone size appears in some rows only: once, few, many, or a class for an expanded clone.

abundance: NA; d_gene: TRBD1; v_gene: TRBV11-2; j_gene: TRBJ2-7; CDR3aa: CASSLEFGLGQGVEQYF; CDR3nt: TGTGCCAGCAGCTTAGAATTTGGATTGGGACAGGGGGTCGAGCAGTACTTC
abundance: NA; d_gene: NA; v_gene: TRBV12-5; j_gene: TRBJ2-1; CDR3aa: CASGLGPVGGIDEQFF; CDR3nt: TGTGCTAGTGGTTTGGGTCCAGTCGGCGGGATTGATGAGCAGTTCTTC
abundance: NA; d_gene: TRBD1; v_gene: TRBV30; j_gene: TRBJ2-5; CDR3aa: CAWKGQGRETQYF; CDR3nt: TGTGCCTGGAAGGGACAGGGGAGGGAGACCCAGTACTTC
abundance: NA; d_gene: TRBD1; v_gene: TRBV7-9; j_gene: TRBJ2-7; CDR3aa: CASSQGQYEQYF; CDR3nt: TGTGCCAGCAGCCAGGGACAGTACGAGCAGTACTTC
abundance: few; d_gene: NA; v_gene: TRBV20-1; j_gene: TRBJ1-2; CDR3aa: CSARGQYGYTF; CDR3nt: TGCAGTGCTAGAGGGCAGTATGGCTACACCTTC
abundance: once; d_gene: TRBD1; v_gene: TRBV2; j_gene: TRBJ1-2; CDR3aa: CASSVTGVEGYTF; CDR3nt: TGTGCCAGCAGTGTGACAGGGGTAGAGGGCTACACCTTC
abundance: NA; d_gene: TRBD2; v_gene: TRBV11-3; j_gene: TRBJ2-7; CDR3aa: CASSGREGSSYEQYF; CDR3nt: TGTGCCAGCAGCGGGCGGGAGGGCAGCTCCTACGAGCAGTACTTC
abundance: NA; d_gene: TRBD2; v_gene: TRBV7-2; j_gene: TRBJ2-7; CDR3aa: CASSLSPGLAGDEQYF; CDR3nt: TGTGCCAGCAGCCTATCTCCGGGACTAGCGGGAGACGAGCAGTACTTC
abundance: NA; d_gene: NA; v_gene: TRBV10-2; j_gene: TRBJ1-4; CDR3aa: CASRRDSGRGEKLFF; CDR3nt: TGCGCCAGCAGACGAGACAGCGGGAGGGGTGAAAAACTGTTTTTT
abundance: NA; d_gene: TRBD2; v_gene: TRBV18; j_gene: TRBJ2-1; CDR3aa: CASSPIAGWGNEQFF; CDR3nt: TGTGCCAGCTCACCCATAGCGGGGTGGGGCAATGAGCAGTTCTTC
abundance: few; d_gene: TRBD2; v_gene: TRBV3-1/TRBV3-2; j_gene: TRBJ2-7; CDR3aa: CASSFGGSASSYEQYF; CDR3nt: TGTGCCAGCAGCTTCGGGGGGAGCGCAAGCTCCTACGAGCAGTACTTC
abundance: NA; d_gene: TRBD1; v_gene: TRBV19; j_gene: TRBJ1-1; CDR3aa: CASRPDRVNTEAFF; CDR3nt: TGTGCCAGTAGACCGGACAGGGTGAACACTGAAGCTTTCTTT